One sample yielded the 18 T cell receptor beta chains listed below, sequenced in a study of CD8+ T cells in alopecia areata. Extracted from the samples, RNA was reverse transcribed into cDNA to serve as the sequencing template. Clones were read by immunoSEQ multiplex PCR, and TCRdb kept only the in-frame ones, dropping some. The sample counts 200,000 to 300,000 clones, none seen once; the ten largest own about 1.2%. Scientists pooled cutaneous lymph node cells and sorted them on CD4, CD8alpha, NKG2D, NKG2ACE and other markers. The sample taken for sequencing was CD4+ T cells sorted from a lymph node. The source of these receptors is a C3H/HeJ mouse with alopecia areata. The mouse strain carries the MHC haplotype H2-k.

As to this clone: These gene names are mouse names. The read ends 4 residues before the CDR3 terminus; that terminus is restored from the germline J gene. Other DNA variants within this sample encode the same CDR3. This chain connects TRBV13-1 to TRBJ2-5; 8 bases line up with TRBD1. The CDR3 has 13 amino acids. Per germline, CDR1 NSHNY and CDR2 SYGAGN. The sequenced part of the CDR3 DNA is TGTGCCAGCAGTGACGACAGGGGAGAC. Translation gives CASSDDRGD. The CDR3, in full, reads CASSDDRGDTQYF.

On this clone: This could be a read error, since a much larger clone is one nucleotide away. Each gene name is a mouse one. CDR3 DNA, as far as it was read: TGTGCCAGCAGTGACTGGGGGAACTCCTAT. Protein sequence: CASSDWGNSY. The full CDR3 reads CASSDWGNSYEQYF. J is TRBJ2-7 and V is TRBV14; 9 nucleotides line up with TRBD2. The read finishes 4 residues shy of the CDR3 end, and the germline J gene is used to complete it. Germline lookup yields CDR1 SGHDT and CDR2 FRDEAV. With V trimmed by 4 bases and J by 0 bases, 2 bases remained unmatched. The CDR3 contains 14 residues.

The table lists this clone with a few counts. Mouse names are used for the genes. The read ends 4 residues early relative to the CDR3; the germline J gene fills the gap. V and J are TRBV31 and TRBJ2-4; 11 nucleotides align to TRBD2. Trimming removed 0 bases from V and 2 bases from J; junction bases left unmatched: 4. The CDR3 totals 16 residues. Germline CDR1 GKSSPN, CDR2 SITVG. The CDR3 is CAWSLTGGALQNTLYF. The covered CDR3 bases are TGTGCCTGGAGTCTAACTGGGGGGGCGCTTCAAAAC.

A remark on this clone: The germline and genes are mouse ones. The CDR3 end falls 4 residues outside the read, so it is completed with the germline J gene. The J gene is TRBJ2-3, the V gene TRBV13-3, with 11 bases that match TRBD1. The CDR3 runs to 14 residues. Germline CDR1 reads NNHDY; CDR2 reads SYVADS. The CDR3 sequence: CASSLGQGGETLYF. Partial CDR3 DNA: TGTGCCAGCAGTCTGGGACAGGGGGGAGAA.

The table lists this clone with a few counts. Mouse names are used for the genes. With the read ending 4 residues before the CDR3 end, the germline J gene is used to fill in that end. The chain carries TRBV19 and TRBJ2-1; the match to TRBD2 covers 9 bases. Germline loops: CDR1 FNHDT, CDR2 SITEND (reference sequence). This CDR3 contains 15 residues. Trimming removed 4 bases from V and 3 bases from J; junction bases left unmatched: 5. The sequenced part of the CDR3 DNA is TGTGCCAGCAGTTTTTGGACTGGGGTCTATGCT. As protein: CASSFWTGVYA. The full CDR3 is CASSFWTGVYAEQFF.

About this clone itself: Genes here carry mouse names. Read coverage stops 4 residues before the CDR3 terminus; the germline J gene supplies the remainder. In the same sample, other DNA sequences code for this CDR3. This chain joins TRBV31 and TRBJ2-1; 12 bases align to TRBD2. The germline gives CDR1 GKSSPN, CDR2 SITVG. Unmatched junction bases numbered 4, after V lost 1 base and J lost 6 bases. The CDR3 totals 15 residues. The sequenced CDR3 bases are TGTGCCTGGAGTCCGGGACTGGGGGGTTTTGCT. Encoded protein: CAWSPGLGGFA. The entire CDR3 protein is CAWSPGLGGFAEQFF.

This clone was found a few times. The gene symbols are mouse symbols. The CDR3 goes on 4 residues after the read ends, and that part is filled in from the germline J gene. The genes are TRBV17 and TRBJ2-1; 11 nucleotides align to TRBD1. Germline CDR1 is MNHDT and CDR2 is YYDKIL. This CDR3 is built from 14 residues. CDR3 DNA (partial): TGTGCTAGCAGTAGAAGGGACAGGGGGGCT. Its protein is CASSRRDRGA. The whole CDR3 is CASSRRDRGAEQFF.

In its sample, this clone was seen a few times. Genes and germline are mouse. The CDR3 loop reads CTCSAEGGMSQNTLYF. CDR3 bases read: TGCACCTGCAGTGCAGAGGGGGGGATGAGTCAAAAC. The J gene is TRBJ2-4, the V gene TRBV1, with 7 bases aligning to TRBD2. The read terminates 4 residues before the CDR3 end, so the remaining end is supplied by the germline J gene. This CDR3 has 16 amino acids. The trim removed 0 bases at V and 0 bases at J, leaving 3 bases unmatched. CDR1 and CDR2 from the germline V gene are NSQYPW and LRSPGD (reference sequence).

Comments on this clone: Gene names refer to mouse genes. The read ends 4 residues before the CDR3 terminus; that terminus is restored from the germline J gene. This chain joins TRBV5 and TRBJ2-1; D is unresolved. The CDR3 consists of 16 residues. V dropped 0 bases and J dropped 0 bases, with 9 bases sitting between them. From germline, CDR1 is LGHNA and CDR2 YNLKQL (reference sequence). The sequenced CDR3 bases are TGTGCCAGCAGCCAAGATTTACTCTTTAACTATGCT. Translation gives CASSQDLLFNYA. The whole CDR3 protein reads CASSQDLLFNYAEQFF.

This clone was counted a few times. Gene names and germline refer to mouse. The read falls 4 residues short of the CDR3 end, and the missing part is taken from the germline J gene. V gene TRBV13-3 combines with J gene TRBJ2-7; no clear D gene. Germline CDR1 is NNHDY and CDR2 is SYVADS. The CDR3 totals 14 residues. V lost 1 base and J lost 0, with 8 bases in between. The CDR3 bases that were read are TGTGCCAGCAGTGATTCGCCAGGCTCCTAT. Translation: CASSDSPGSY. The CDR3 reads in full as CASSDSPGSYEQYF.

Comments on this clone: Gene names and germline match the mouse. The CDR3 is cut off 4 residues early in the read; its end comes from the germline J gene. This chain connects TRBV1 to TRBJ2-7; possible D gene TRBD1, 7 bases. CDR1 and CDR2 from the germline V gene are NSQYPW and LRSPGD (reference sequence). CDR3 size: 15 residues. V lost 0 bases and J 1 base, leaving 10 bases between the germline ends. CDR3 bases read: TGCACCTGCAGTGCAGATGCAGGGGGGTCCTAT. This codes for CTCSADAGGSY. The complete CDR3 reads CTCSADAGGSYEQYF.

With regard to this clone: The gene symbols are mouse symbols. Sequencing ends 4 residues short of the CDR3 end; the germline J gene provides the rest. The J gene is TRBJ1-2, the V gene TRBV1, with 10 bases identical to TRBD1. The CDR3 is 15 residues long. From germline, CDR1 is NSQYPW and CDR2 LRSPGD (reference sequence). V gave up 1 base and J gave up 4 bases; unmatched junction bases: 3. The DNA read from the CDR3 is TGCACCTGCAGTGCAGTCCGGGACAGGGGCTCC. It yields the protein CTCSAVRDRGS. The full CDR3 is CTCSAVRDRGSDYTF.

In its sample, this clone was seen many times. Genes and germline are mouse. The read terminates 4 residues ahead of where the CDR3 ends, so the germline J gene completes it. Other DNA sequences within the sample encode an identical CDR3. This rearrangement joins TRBV1 to TRBJ1-2, with D unresolved. Germline CDR1 NSQYPW, CDR2 LRSPGD (reference sequence). Trimming shortened V by 1 base and J by 0 bases, and 6 bases separated the two germline ends. The CDR3 has 14 amino acids. CDR3 region: CTCSAGGANSDYTF. The CDR3 bases that were read are TGCACCTGCAGTGCAGGGGGTGCAAACTCC.

In regard to this clone: The gene symbols are mouse symbols. The read falls 4 residues short of the CDR3 end, and the missing part is taken from the germline J gene. V usage is TRBV1 and J usage is TRBJ2-1, with TRBD1 matching over 9 bases. Trimming took 3 bases from V and 3 from J; bases not matched to a gene: 3. The CDR3 runs 15 residues. Germline CDR1 is NSQYPW and CDR2 is LRSPGD (reference sequence). The CDR3 loop is CTCSARDRVYAEQFF. The part of the CDR3 DNA that was read is TGCACCTGCAGTGCCCGGGACAGGGTCTATGCT.

A word on this clone: Any gene name here is a mouse gene name. The CDR3 goes on 4 residues after the read ends, and that part is filled in from the germline J gene. The genes are TRBV13-1 and TRBJ2-3; 9 nucleotides match TRBD1. V lost 4 bases, J lost 3 bases, and 3 bases stayed unmatched. Looked up from germline, CDR1 is NSHNY and CDR2 is SYGAGN. The CDR3 runs 14 residues. The CDR3 sequence is CASSRDRAAETLYF. The part of the CDR3 DNA that was read is TGTGCCAGCAGTCGGGACAGGGCGGCAGAA.

This clone appeared a few times. The gene names here belong to mouse. The DNA ends 4 residues before the CDR3 does, and the rest of the CDR3 is filled in from the germline J gene. V usage is TRBV1 and J usage is TRBJ1-1; 8 positions match TRBD1. Germline CDR1 reads NSQYPW; CDR2 reads LRSPGD (reference sequence). The CDR3 consists of 13 residues. The covered CDR3 bases are TGCACCTGCAGTGCGACACAGGGGGCA. Translated, it gives CTCSATQGA. The CDR3 in full is CTCSATQGAEVFF.

This clone was detected only a few times. Mouse gene names apply. The CDR3 extends 3 residues past the end of the read, so its final part is completed from the germline J gene. The rearrangement joins TRBV5 to TRBJ1-6; no clear D gene. TRBJ1-6 is noted as an ORF with a role that remains uncertain. The CDR3 extends over 17 amino acids. V lost 0 bases to trimming and J lost 4 bases, with 13 bases between them. Germline CDR1 LGHNA, CDR2 YNLKQL (reference sequence). The CDR3 loop is CASSQDSETLYNSPLYF. The DNA read from the CDR3 is TGTGCCAGCAGCCAAGATTCGGAGACTCTTTATAATTCGCCC.

A word on this clone: Gene names and germline match the mouse. The read comes to an end 4 residues before the CDR3 does, leaving the germline J gene to fill in the end. Within the sample, other DNA sequences also encode this same CDR3. The chain joins TRBV19 to TRBJ2-1; D might be TRBD2 (6 bases). V gave up 5 bases and J gave up 1 base, with 10 bases separating them. The CDR3 sequence is 14 residues long. The germline gives CDR1 FNHDT, CDR2 SITEND (reference sequence). The sequenced CDR3 bases are TGTGCCAGCAGCCGGGACTCCAACTATGCT. This codes for CASSRDSNYA. From start to end, the CDR3 is CASSRDSNYAEQFF.